Listed here are 28 T cell receptor beta chains from one sample, sequenced in a study of shared clonotypes between healthy human individuals. Sequencing used immunoSEQ multiplex PCR; TCRdb keeps in-frame clones, though not all of them. The repertoire has roughly 650,000 clones, about 97% of them found once; the top ten carry 0.057%. Sequenced: naive CD4+ T cells sorted from blood. Subset meaning: CD45RA+ positively selected. Source of these receptors: a woman aged 25 to 39 in good health.

This chain connects TRBV27 to TRBJ2-1; TRBD2 matches at 10 bases. The CDR3 has 15 amino acids. V shed 5 bases and J 12 bases; nucleotides not matched to a gene: 13. Per germline, CDR1 MNHEY and CDR2 SMNVEV (reference sequence). The CDR3 nucleotides read TGTGCCAGCAGTCGAGCGGGAGGGCGTCGGGGCGTGCAGTTCTTC. Amino acids: CASSRAGGRRGVQFF.

This clone was recorded once. V is TRBV4-1 and J is TRBJ2-1; D remains ambiguous. V was cut by 4 bases and J by 5 bases, with 15 bases left in between. There are 15 residues in the CDR3. Germline loops: CDR1 MGHRA, CDR2 YSYEKL. The CDR3 reads CASSPSEGVNNEQFF. The CDR3 DNA follows: TGCGCCAGCAGCCCATCCGAAGGCGTTAACAATGAGCAGTTCTTC.

The J gene is TRBJ1-4, the V gene TRBV5-1; D is undetermined. Trimming left V 4 bases short and J 0 bases short, with 10 bases between. This CDR3 region has 15 residues. CDR1 SGHRS and CDR2 YFSETQ come from the germline V gene. CDR3 loop: CASSRVRTTNEKLFF. The DNA of the CDR3 is TGCGCCAGCAGCCGAGTACGAACAACTAATGAAAAACTGTTTTTT.

The CDR3 DNA sequence: TGTGCCAGCAGCTCCCGGACTAGAGCGTACCAAGAGACCCAGTACTTC. Translation: CASSSRTRAYQETQYF. The J gene is TRBJ2-5, the V gene TRBV7-2; 7 nucleotides line up with TRBD2. This CDR3 region has 16 residues. Germline trimming cut 4 bases from V and 0 bases from J; bases unmatched to any gene: 8. CDR1 and CDR2 from the germline V gene are SGHTA and FQGNSA.

The gene calls are TRBV29-1 and TRBJ2-5; TRBD1 might be the D (5 bases). V lost 7 bases, J lost 1 base, and 10 bases lay in between. Germline V gene lookup returns CDR1 SQVTM and CDR2 ANQGSEA. The CDR3 loop spans 12 amino acids. As DNA, the CDR3 is TGCAGCGAACAGGACACCCAAGAGACCCAGTACTTC. As protein: CSEQDTQETQYF.

This clone was recorded once. In nucleotides, the CDR3 is TGCGCCAGCAGTGCGGGGGGGCGAGAGACCCAGTACTTC. It codes for CASSAGGRETQYF. V gene TRBV10-2 combines with J gene TRBJ2-5; 8 nucleotides agree with TRBD2. Trimming took 4 bases from V and 4 from J; bases not matched to a gene: 2. The CDR3 is 13 amino acids. Per the germline V gene, CDR1 is WSHSY and CDR2 is SAAADI.

The rearrangement uses TRBV5-1 and TRBJ1-1, with a tentative D call TRBD1 (6 bases). The CDR3 runs 14 residues. Trimming cost V 1 base and J 4 bases, with 11 bases left between them. Germline V lookup: CDR1 SGHRS, CDR2 YFSETQ. The CDR3 DNA follows: TGCGCCAGCAGCTTGCGGCAGGGGAGCACTGAAGCTTTCTTT. It is translated as CASSLRQGSTEAFF.

Concerning this clone itself: Other nucleotide sequences in the sample specify the same CDR3. The gene calls are TRBV30 and TRBJ1-1, with unresolved D. The V and J ends lost 0 bases and 1 base respectively, with 6 bases between them. Germline loops: CDR1 GTSNPN, CDR2 SVGIG (reference sequence). The CDR3 runs to 13 residues. The CDR3 DNA reads as TGTGCCTGGAGTGTATGGCGGAACACTGAAGCTTTCTTT. Translated: CAWSVWRNTEAFF.

The chain links TRBV9 to TRBJ2-2, with 11 bases lining up with TRBD2. Germline assignment: CDR1 SGDLS and CDR2 YYNGEE. V lost 3 bases and J lost 6; bases outside the gene matches: 4. This CDR3 is built from 15 residues. The chain's CDR3 is CASSAGTSGSGELFF. The CDR3 bases are TGTGCCAGCAGCGCCGGGACTAGCGGTTCCGGGGAGCTGTTTTTT.

The chain recombines TRBV7-9 with TRBJ1-2, with 9 bases that match TRBD1. CDR1 and CDR2 from the germline V gene are SEHNR and FQNEAQ (reference sequence). The CDR3 extends over 13 amino acids. The J segment lost 4 bases and the V segment lost 11 bases, leaving 8 bases of the junction unmatched. The CDR3 protein is CAARDRDSYGYTF. DNA for the CDR3: TGTGCCGCCCGGGACAGGGATAGCTATGGCTACACCTTC.

V is TRBV7-9 and J is TRBJ1-1; possibly TRBD1 for D (5 bases). Between the trimmed V and J ends, which lost 1 base and 5 bases, there was a span of 14 bases. Per the germline V gene, CDR1 is SEHNR and CDR2 is FQNEAQ (reference sequence). The length of the CDR3 is 15 residues. The DNA of the CDR3 is TGTGCCAGCAGCTTAGTTGGGGGTGTAAAAACTGAAGCTTTCTTT. Translating gives CASSLVGGVKTEAFF. The full variable domain, in which reference TRBV7-9 and TRBJ1-1 provide the parts outside the CDR3, is DTGVSQNPRHKITKRGQNVTFRCDPISEHNRLYWYRQTLGQGPEFLTYFQNEAQLEKSRLLSDRFSAERPKGSFSTLEIQRTEQGDSAMYLCASSLVGGVKTEAFFGQGTRLTVV.

The V call is TRBV6-1, the J call TRBJ2-7, with 7 bases identical to TRBD1. This CDR3 has 15 residues. Looked up from germline, CDR1 is MNHNS and CDR2 is SASEGT. V was pared by 6 bases and J by 2 bases, with 10 bases of the junction left unmatched. CDR3 sequence: CASRRVGDRAYEQYF. CDR3 DNA: TGTGCCAGCAGGAGGGTGGGGGACAGAGCCTACGAGCAGTACTTC.

The V call is TRBV25-1, the J call TRBJ2-3; no clear D. Trimming shortened V by 2 bases and J by 5 bases, and 11 bases separated the two germline ends. Germline V gene sequence: CDR1 MGHDK, CDR2 SYGVNS. The CDR3 is made up of 14 amino acids. The CDR3, as DNA: TGTGCCAGCAGTGAACCCGGGCCGCGAGATACGCAGTATTTT. Protein sequence: CASSEPGPRDTQYF. Based on the CDR3 plus reference TRBV25-1 and TRBJ2-3, the full variable domain is EADIYQTPRYLVIGTGKKITLECSQTMGHDKMYWYQQDPGMELHLIHYSYGVNSTEKGDLSSESTVSRIRTEHFPLTLESARPSHTSQYLCASSEPGPRDTQYFGPGTRLTVL.

The V call is TRBV4-1, the J call TRBJ2-7, with TRBD2 matching 13 bases. V dropped 1 base and J dropped 0; count of bases not matched to a gene: 6. The CDR3 covers 18 residues. Germline lookup yields CDR1 MGHRA and CDR2 YSYEKL. CDR3 sequence reads: CASSQGGLAGPSSYEQYF. The DNA for the CDR3 is TGCGCCAGCAGCCAAGGGGGACTAGCGGGACCCTCCTCCTACGAGCAGTACTTC.

The rearrangement uses TRBV6-5 and TRBJ1-6; 10 positions match TRBD1. The V and J ends lost 5 bases and 8 bases, in that order; junction bases with no gene match: 3. Per germline, CDR1 MNHEY and CDR2 SVGAGI. The CDR3 is made up of 14 amino acids. CDR3 loop: CASSKTGGDSPLHF. Written as DNA, the CDR3 is TGTGCCAGCAGTAAGACAGGGGGCGATTCACCCCTCCACTTT.

This clone occurred once. The chain joins TRBV28 to TRBJ2-5, with 7 nucleotides matching TRBD2. The closer fit of TRBJ2-7 to the DNA end suggests the J call may be wrong. The CDR3 covers 15 residues. Germline CDR1 is MDHEN and CDR2 is SYDVKM. The CDR3 protein is CASSLWSSGNYEQYF. DNA of the CDR3: TGTGCCAGCAGTTTATGGTCTAGCGGAAATTACGAGCAGTACTTC.

The chain links TRBV2 to TRBJ1-4; D not certain. Germline V gene data show CDR1 as SNHLY and CDR2 as FYNNEI. The CDR3 contains 16 residues. Trimming removed 4 bases from V and 0 bases from J, with 12 bases in between. CDR3 coding DNA: TGTGCCAGCAGTGCGAGGCGGGTTACAACTAATGAAAAACTGTTTTTT. It encodes CASSARRVTTNEKLFF.

V and J are TRBV30 and TRBJ1-5; no clear D. This CDR3 has 17 residues. Germline V gene sequence: CDR1 GTSNPN, CDR2 SVGIG (reference sequence). Trimming shortened V by 0 bases and J by 1 base, and 16 bases separated the two germline ends. Here the CDR3 DNA reads TGTGCCTGGAGTGTATCAAAAGGCCTGGGGAGCAATCAGCCCCAGCATTTT. It codes for CAWSVSKGLGSNQPQHF.

J is TRBJ2-1 and V is TRBV13, with unresolved D. Trimming cost V 3 bases and J 10 bases, with 22 bases left between them. This CDR3 has 16 residues. Germline lookup yields CDR1 PRHDT and CDR2 FYEKMQ (reference sequence). CDR3 bases: TGTGCCAGCAGCTTCCGGCCCTTAGGTGGGGTGAAAGAGCAGTTCTTC. Protein: CASSFRPLGGVKEQFF.

This clone was seen only once. The chain uses TRBV28 and TRBJ1-1; D is possibly TRBD1 (5 bases). CDR1 and CDR2 from the germline V gene are MDHEN and SYDVKM. V was clipped by 5 bases and J by 1 base, with 14 bases between them. This CDR3 contains 15 residues. CDR3 coding DNA: TGTGCCAGCAGTCAACTCAGGGAAAGGAACACTGAAGCTTTCTTT. The encoded protein is CASSQLRERNTEAFF.

The CDR3 nucleotides read TGCGCCAGCAGCTTGGCCAGGGACTTCACAGATACGCAGTATTTT. As protein: CASSLARDFTDTQYF. The rearrangement uses TRBV5-1 and TRBJ2-3, with a tentative D call TRBD2 (6 bases). Germline V lookup: CDR1 SGHRS, CDR2 YFSETQ. The CDR3 consists of 15 residues. V was clipped by 0 bases and J by 2 bases, with 10 bases between them.

This chain uses TRBV6-5 with TRBJ2-2; D is uncertain. CDR3 length equals 12 residues. V was trimmed by 7 bases and J by 1 base, leaving 4 bases between them. Germline V gene data show CDR1 as MNHEY and CDR2 as SVGAGI. Written as DNA, the CDR3 is TGTGCCAGCATGGGGAACACCGGGGAGCTGTTTTTT. Translated: CASMGNTGELFF.

This clone was seen once. J is TRBJ1-1 and V is TRBV19, with D maybe TRBD1 (5 bases). Trimming took 8 bases from V and 1 from J, leaving 17 bases between them. The germline gives CDR1 LNHDA, CDR2 SQIVND (reference sequence). The CDR3 has 15 amino acids. Written as DNA, the CDR3 is TGTGCCAGTGCCTCTCAGGGTTTGGAGAACACTGAAGCTTTCTTT. This translates into CASASQGLENTEAFF.

Of note for this clone: The sample contains more than one DNA sequence encoding this CDR3. CDR3 bases: TGTGCCAGCACGGACAGCTCCTACGAGCAGTACTTC. Protein product: CASTDSSYEQYF. The V call is TRBV28, the J call TRBJ2-7; D is perhaps TRBD1 (6 bases). V was clipped by 7 bases and J by 0 bases, with 7 bases between them. The CDR3 is 12 residues long. In germline, CDR1 is MDHEN, CDR2 SYDVKM. Using reference TRBV28 and TRBJ2-7 for the parts outside the CDR3, the full variable domain is DVKVTQSSRYLVKRTGEKVFLECVQDMDHENMFWYRQDPGLGLRLIYFSYDVKMKEKGDIPEGYSVSREKKERFSLILESASTNQTSMYLCASTDSSYEQYFGPGTRLTVT.

This clone was seen only once. The J gene is TRBJ1-5, the V gene TRBV18; no definite D call. The CDR3 totals 16 residues. Trimming took off 0 bases at V and 1 base at J, with 10 bases between the two ends. Germline V gives CDR1 KGHSH, CDR2 LQKENI. CDR3 amino acids: CASSPPRQASNQPQHF. Here the CDR3 DNA reads TGTGCCAGCTCACCACCCAGGCAGGCCAGCAATCAGCCCCAGCATTTT.

J is TRBJ2-4 and V is TRBV4-1; 9 positions agree with TRBD1. The length of the CDR3 is 17 residues. Germline-derived CDR1 and CDR2 are MGHRA and YSYEKL. The V and J ends lost 1 base and 2 bases, in that order; junction bases with no gene match: 6. In DNA, the CDR3 is TGCGCCAGCAGCCAAGGGGGACAGGGTAAGACCAAAAACATTCAGTACTTC. Amino acid sequence: CASSQGGQGKTKNIQYF.

The chain is built from TRBV9 and TRBJ1-4; 7 bases line up with TRBD1. The germline V gene encodes CDR1 SGDLS and CDR2 YYNGEE. This CDR3 contains 16 residues. J lost 8 bases, V lost 0 bases, and 10 bases had no gene match. The CDR3 region is CASSVGGFRGDEKLFF. In DNA, the CDR3 is TGTGCCAGCAGCGTAGGAGGGTTCAGGGGGGACGAAAAACTGTTTTTT.

The V and J genes are TRBV5-1 and TRBJ2-7; 13 bases agree with TRBD2. Germline loops: CDR1 SGHRS, CDR2 YFSETQ. The CDR3 is 15 amino acids. Trimming removed 3 bases from V and 4 bases from J; junction bases left unmatched: 4. The CDR3 spells CASSSGLAGEYEQYF. The CDR3 DNA follows: TGCGCCAGCAGCTCAGGACTAGCGGGAGAATACGAGCAGTACTTC.